These 20 T cell receptor beta chains share one sample of origin, sequenced in a study of human T cells and chemical hapten exposure. The time point was: patch test 1, 2 weeks after DPC sensitization. Treatment denoted: therapeutic diphenylcyclopropenone sensitization with weekly scalp DPC. TCRdb recomputed calls from the RACE reads with MiXCR, one row per CDR3 protein. The sample includes 300,000 to 450,000 distinct CDR3 sequences, approximately 5.1% of them seen just once. The source was whole blood, collected in connection with sensitization to the hapten diphenylcyclopropenone (DPC). Receptor source: a woman between 50 and 59 years old with alopecia areata. Some clones in this sample may be carry-over from other donors' samples.

Ten or more counts support this clonotype. The rearrangement uses TRBV20-1 and TRBJ1-1; D is undetermined. Trimming removed 3 bases at V and 7 bases at J, with 9 bases between. The CDR3 length is 11 residues. CDR1 is DFQATT and CDR2 is SNEGSKA in the germline V gene (reference sequence). The CDR3 sequence: CSARSAREAFF. Written as DNA, the CDR3 is TGCAGTGCTAGGTCAGCCCGTGAAGCTTTCTTT.

This chain uses TRBV12-3 or TRBV12-4 with TRBJ2-5; possibly TRBD2 for D (5 bases). CDR3 length: 13 residues. V was shortened by 6 bases and J by 2 bases, with 10 bases between the two germline ends. CDR3 sequence (DNA): TGTGCCAGCAGCCAACGGACTCAAGAGACCCAGTACTTC. It is translated as CASSQRTQETQYF.

This clonotype was picked up many times. The rearrangement links TRBV7-9 to TRBJ2-7; no clear D. The CDR3 sequence is 15 residues long. CDR1 is SEHNR, CDR2 FQNEAQ, per germline (reference sequence). The V end lost 5 bases, the J end lost 3 bases, and 17 bases lay between the germline ends. The CDR3, as DNA: TGTGCCAGCAGCCCGAAGCTAGGTACATACTACGAGCAGTACTTC. Protein product: CASSPKLGTYYEQYF.

The genes are TRBV20-1 and TRBJ2-1, with D hard to call. The CDR3 contains 11 residues. V lost 5 bases, J lost 10 bases, and 12 bases lay in between. In germline, CDR1 is DFQATT, CDR2 SNEGSKA (reference sequence). CDR3 bases: TGCAGTGCTTCAAGATCCCCGGAGCAGTTCTTC. Protein: CSASRSPEQFF.

Many counts were recorded for this clonotype. The rearrangement uses TRBV28 and TRBJ2-7; TRBD1 matches at 10 bases. The germline V gene encodes CDR1 MDHEN and CDR2 SYDVKM. There are 14 residues in the CDR3. The V segment lost 5 bases and the J segment 4 bases; nucleotides outside the gene matches: 5. The DNA for the CDR3 is TGTGCCAGCAGTCCCGGACAGGGGGGATACGAGCAGTACTTC. Encoded protein: CASSPGQGGYEQYF.

Of note for this clonotype: A read error may account for a junction end that differs from germline. The DNA for the CDR3 is TGCAGTGCAAGAGGCCCTAGCGGCCTACCCTACAATGAGCAGTTCTTC. Its protein product is CSARGPSGLPYNEQFF. The chain carries TRBV20-1 and TRBJ2-1; 7 bases align to TRBD2. Germline CDR1 is DFQATT and CDR2 is SNEGSKA (reference sequence). The CDR3 spans 16 residues.

The sample holds many counts of this clonotype. The chain combines TRBV28 with TRBJ2-5; no clear D. V shed 2 bases and J shed 4 bases, with 8 bases lying between them. The germline gives CDR1 MDHEN, CDR2 SYDVKM. This CDR3 spans 13 amino acids. CDR3 amino acids: CASSLGQIETQYF. In DNA form, the CDR3 reads TGTGCCAGCAGTTTAGGGCAGATAGAGACCCAGTACTTC.

The J gene is TRBJ1-6, the V gene TRBV7-2; no clear D gene. This CDR3 contains 14 residues. Looked up from germline, CDR1 is SGHTA and CDR2 is FQGNSA. V was shortened by 5 bases and J by 5 bases, with 10 bases between the two germline ends. In DNA, the CDR3 is TGTGCCAGCAGCGTTTCCAGTAATAATTCACCCCTCCACTTT. This sequence encodes CASSVSSNNSPLHF.

This clonotype was recorded at least ten times. V gene TRBV7-2 combines with J gene TRBJ2-3; 7 bases map to TRBD2. V trimming: 2 bases; J trimming: 6 bases; junction bases outside the gene matches: 8. The CDR3 totals 15 residues. Germline V gene lookup returns CDR1 SGHTA and CDR2 FQGNSA. The CDR3 DNA sequence: TGTGCCAGCAGCTTATCGGGACTACAATCCGATACGCAGTATTTT. Translating gives CASSLSGLQSDTQYF.

This clonotype showed up many times. This chain uses TRBV5-1 with TRBJ1-4; a weak D match, TRBD1 (5 bases). Trimming removed 0 bases at V and 6 bases at J, with 9 bases between. The CDR3 extends over 14 amino acids. CDR1 and CDR2 (germline): SGHRS, YFSETQ. The CDR3 is CASSLEQGDEKLFF. The CDR3 nucleotides are TGCGCCAGCAGCTTGGAGCAGGGTGATGAAAAACTGTTTTTT.

V is TRBV5-1 and J is TRBJ2-5; D remains ambiguous. The CDR3 is 14 amino acids. Trimming took 0 bases from V and 5 from J, leaving 11 bases between them. The germline V gene encodes CDR1 SGHRS and CDR2 YFSETQ. Here the CDR3 reads CASSLGVVGETQYF. In DNA form, the CDR3 reads TGCGCCAGCAGCTTGGGCGTGGTCGGCGAGACCCAGTACTTC.

This clonotype was seen only a few times. V is TRBV3-1 and J is TRBJ2-1; 11 bases match TRBD2. The CDR3 covers 16 residues. The V and J ends lost 4 bases and 5 bases, in that order; junction bases with no gene match: 7. CDR1 LGHDT and CDR2 YNNKEL come from the germline V gene (reference sequence). The CDR3 sequence: CASSLNILAGDNEQFF. The CDR3 bases are TGTGCCAGCAGCCTTAACATACTAGCGGGAGACAATGAGCAGTTCTTC.

The rearrangement uses TRBV20-1 and TRBJ1-4, with D maybe TRBD1 (5 bases). Looked up from germline, CDR1 is DFQATT and CDR2 is SNEGSKA (reference sequence). V lost 3 bases and J lost 7, with 15 bases in between. The length of the CDR3 is 14 residues. The chain's CDR3 is CSASTGGRGEKLFF. The CDR3, as DNA: TGCAGTGCTAGCACCGGGGGTAGGGGTGAAAAACTGTTTTTT.

Many counts were recorded for this clonotype. This rearrangement joins TRBV20-1 to TRBJ2-3; 7 bases are shared with TRBD2. The germline V gene encodes CDR1 DFQATT and CDR2 SNEGSKA (reference sequence). The CDR3 covers 14 residues. V lost 1 base to trimming and J lost 5 bases; unmatched junction nucleotides: 6. The CDR3 region is CSARAGGTGDTQYF. CDR3 DNA: TGCAGTGCTAGAGCGGGAGGCACGGGAGATACGCAGTATTTT.

The chain is built from TRBV2 and TRBJ1-1, with D perhaps TRBD1 (5 bases). The V and J ends lost 3 bases and 2 bases respectively, with 10 bases between them. The CDR3 sequence is 14 residues long. Germline V CDR1 and CDR2: SNHLY, FYNNEI. CDR3 nucleotide sequence: TGTGCCAGCAGTGAGGGACTCACAAACACTGAAGCTTTCTTT. This sequence encodes CASSEGLTNTEAFF. The whole variable domain, filled in from reference TRBV2 and TRBJ1-1, reads EPEVTQTPSHQVTQMGQEVILRCVPISNHLYFYWYRQILGQKVEFLVSFYNNEISEKSEIFDDQFSVERPDGSNFTLKIRSTKLEDSAMYFCASSEGLTNTEAFFGQGTRLTVV.

This clonotype was recorded at least ten times. This chain links TRBV6-1 with TRBJ2-2; 7 positions agree with TRBD2. The CDR3 contains 15 residues. With 6 bases clipped from V and 6 bases from J, the junction kept 10 bases outside the gene matches. The germline V gene has CDR1 MNHNS and CDR2 SASEGT. CDR3 amino acids: CASSLSLGGAGELFF. DNA for the CDR3: TGTGCCAGCAGCCTTTCCCTGGGGGGGGCCGGGGAGCTGTTTTTT.

This clonotype showed up many times. V gene TRBV4-2 combines with J gene TRBJ2-3, with TRBD2 identical over 11 bases. The CDR3 is 16 amino acids. With 5 bases clipped from V and 6 bases from J, the junction kept 10 bases outside the gene matches. Per germline, CDR1 LGHNA and CDR2 YNFKEQ. The CDR3 protein is CASSSSGGAISDTQYF. The CDR3 nucleotides read TGTGCCAGCAGCAGTAGCGGGGGGGCCATTAGCGATACGCAGTATTTT.

This clonotype was recorded at least ten times. This rearrangement joins TRBV27 to TRBJ2-1; 15 bases match TRBD2. The germline CDR1 and CDR2 sequences are MNHEY and SMNVEV (reference sequence). With 6 bases clipped from V and 4 bases from J, the junction kept 7 bases outside the gene matches. The CDR3 is 17 amino acids. For the CDR3, the DNA is TGTGCCAGCAGAGCAGGACTAGCGGGAGGGTTGTACAATGAGCAGTTCTTC. This translates into CASRAGLAGGLYNEQFF.

This clonotype showed up many times. The rearrangement links TRBV11-2 to TRBJ2-5, with 8 bases aligning to TRBD2. V was clipped by 2 bases and J by 5 bases; unmatched bases: 16. This CDR3 region has 18 residues. Germline V gene data show CDR1 as SGHAT and CDR2 as FQNNGV. The CDR3 protein is CASSLMPAGSGRPETQYF. The DNA for the CDR3 is TGTGCCAGCAGCTTAATGCCCGCCGGCAGCGGGAGACCGGAGACCCAGTACTTC. Looking up the rest from reference TRBV11-2 and TRBJ2-5 gives the full variable domain: EAGVAQSPRYKIIEKRQSVAFWCNPISGHATLYWYQQILGQGPKLLIQFQNNGVVDDSQLPKDRFSAERLKGVDSTLKIQPAKLEDSAVYLCASSLMPAGSGRPETQYFGPGTRLLVL.

This clonotype was seen repeatedly, ten times or more. This rearrangement joins TRBV6-5 to TRBJ1-3; a weak D match, TRBD1 (6 bases). The CDR3 runs to 14 residues. The V end lost 7 bases, the J end lost 1 base, and 11 bases lay between the germline ends. The germline gives CDR1 MNHEY, CDR2 SVGAGI. The DNA for the CDR3 is TGTGCCAGCATTGATACAGGGTCTGGAAACACCATATATTTT. Its translation: CASIDTGSGNTIYF.